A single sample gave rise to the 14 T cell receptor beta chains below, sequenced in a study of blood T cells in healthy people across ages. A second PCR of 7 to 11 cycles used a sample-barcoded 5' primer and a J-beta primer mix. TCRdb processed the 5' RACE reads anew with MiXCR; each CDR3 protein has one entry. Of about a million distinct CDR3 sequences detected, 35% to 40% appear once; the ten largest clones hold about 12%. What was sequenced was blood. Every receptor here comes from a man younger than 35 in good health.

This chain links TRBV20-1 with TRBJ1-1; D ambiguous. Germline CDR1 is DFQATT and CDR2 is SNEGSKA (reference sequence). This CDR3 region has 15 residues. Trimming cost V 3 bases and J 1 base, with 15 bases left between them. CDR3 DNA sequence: TGCAGTGCTAGTAAGGCGGTGGGAGGGAACACTGAAGCTTTCTTT. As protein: CSASKAVGGNTEAFF.

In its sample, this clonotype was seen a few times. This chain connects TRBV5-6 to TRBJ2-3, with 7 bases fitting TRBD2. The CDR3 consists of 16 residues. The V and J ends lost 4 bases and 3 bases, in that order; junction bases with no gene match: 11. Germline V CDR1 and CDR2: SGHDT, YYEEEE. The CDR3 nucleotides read TGTGCCAGCAGCCAACTAGGACTAGAGGAGACAGATACGCAGTATTTT. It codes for CASSQLGLEETDTQYF. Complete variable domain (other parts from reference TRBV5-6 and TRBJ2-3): DAGVTQSPTHLIKTRGQQVTLRCSPKSGHDTVSWYQQALGQGPQFIFQYYEEEERQRGNFPDRFSGHQFPNYSSELNVNALLLGDSALYLCASSQLGLEETDTQYFGPGTRLTVL.

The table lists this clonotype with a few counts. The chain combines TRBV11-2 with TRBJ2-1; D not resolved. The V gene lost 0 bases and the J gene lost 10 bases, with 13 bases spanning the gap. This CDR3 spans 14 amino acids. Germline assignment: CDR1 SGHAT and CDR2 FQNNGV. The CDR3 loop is CASSLDLGRWEQFF. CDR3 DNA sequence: TGTGCCAGCAGCTTAGACCTCGGACGTTGGGAGCAGTTCTTC.

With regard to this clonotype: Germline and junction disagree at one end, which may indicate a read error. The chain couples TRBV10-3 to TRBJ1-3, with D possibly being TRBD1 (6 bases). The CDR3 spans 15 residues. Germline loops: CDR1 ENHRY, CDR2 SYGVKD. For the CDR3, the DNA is TGTGCCACCACCGGGAACAGGGACTCTGGAAACACCACATATTTT. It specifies CATTGNRDSGNTTYF.

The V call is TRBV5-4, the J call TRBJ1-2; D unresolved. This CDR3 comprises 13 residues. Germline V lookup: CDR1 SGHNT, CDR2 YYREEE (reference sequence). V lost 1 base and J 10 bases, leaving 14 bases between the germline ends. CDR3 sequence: CASSLMSEQDYTF. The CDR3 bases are TGTGCCAGCAGCTTGATGTCAGAACAAGACTACACCTTC.

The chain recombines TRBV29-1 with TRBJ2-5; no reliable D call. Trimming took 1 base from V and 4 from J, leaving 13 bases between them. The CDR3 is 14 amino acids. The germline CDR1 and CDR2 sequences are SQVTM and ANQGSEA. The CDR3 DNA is TGCAGCGTTGAAGGCGGAGATGGTTTAGAGACCCAGTACTTC. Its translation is CSVEGGDGLETQYF.

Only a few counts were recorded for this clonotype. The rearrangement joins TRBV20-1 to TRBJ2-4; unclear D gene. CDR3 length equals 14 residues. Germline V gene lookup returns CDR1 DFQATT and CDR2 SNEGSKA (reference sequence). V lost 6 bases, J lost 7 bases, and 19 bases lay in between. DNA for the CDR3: TGCAGTGCGCCTGAAGTGGGCCAGAACAACATTCAGTACTTC. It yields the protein CSAPEVGQNNIQYF.

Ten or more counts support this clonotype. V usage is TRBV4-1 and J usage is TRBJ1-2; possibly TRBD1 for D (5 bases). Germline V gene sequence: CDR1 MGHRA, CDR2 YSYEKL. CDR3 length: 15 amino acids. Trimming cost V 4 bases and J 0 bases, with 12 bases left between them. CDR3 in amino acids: CASSPTTEANYGYTF. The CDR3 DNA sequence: TGCGCCAGCAGCCCCACGACAGAAGCTAACTATGGCTACACCTTC.

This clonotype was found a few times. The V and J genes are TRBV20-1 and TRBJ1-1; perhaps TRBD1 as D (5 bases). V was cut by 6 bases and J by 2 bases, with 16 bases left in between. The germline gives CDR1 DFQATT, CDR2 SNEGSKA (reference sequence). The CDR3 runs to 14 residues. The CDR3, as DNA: TGCAGTGCGTCAGGGTGGGGGTTAAACACTGAAGCTTTCTTT. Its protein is CSASGWGLNTEAFF.

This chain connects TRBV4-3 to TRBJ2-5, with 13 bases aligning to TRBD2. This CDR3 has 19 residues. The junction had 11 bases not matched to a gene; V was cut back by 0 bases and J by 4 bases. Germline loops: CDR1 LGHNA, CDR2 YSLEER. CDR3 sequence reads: CASSQDLALAGGWGETQYF. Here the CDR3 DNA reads TGCGCCAGCAGCCAAGATCTCGCACTAGCGGGAGGGTGGGGAGAGACCCAGTACTTC.

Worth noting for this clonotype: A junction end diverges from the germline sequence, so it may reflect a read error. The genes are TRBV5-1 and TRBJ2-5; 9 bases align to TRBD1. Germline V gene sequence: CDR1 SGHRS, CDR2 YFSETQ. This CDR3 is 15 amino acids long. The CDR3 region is CASSLEGTGLAEQCF. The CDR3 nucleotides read TGCGCCAGCAGCTTGGAGGGGACAGGGTTAGCAGAGCAGTGCTTC. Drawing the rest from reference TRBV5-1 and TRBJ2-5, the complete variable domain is KAGVTQTPRYLIKTRGQQVTLSCSPISGHRSVSWYQQTPGQGLQFLFEYFSETQRNKGNFPGRFSGRQFSNSRSEMNVSTLELGDSALYLCASSLEGTGLAEQCFGPGTRLLVL.

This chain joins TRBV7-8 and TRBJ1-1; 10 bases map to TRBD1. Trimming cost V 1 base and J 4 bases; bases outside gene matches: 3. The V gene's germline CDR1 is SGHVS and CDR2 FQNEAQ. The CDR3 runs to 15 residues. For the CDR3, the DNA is TGTGCCAGCAGCTTAGGGGACAGGGGAGTCACTGAAGCTTTCTTT. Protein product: CASSLGDRGVTEAFF.

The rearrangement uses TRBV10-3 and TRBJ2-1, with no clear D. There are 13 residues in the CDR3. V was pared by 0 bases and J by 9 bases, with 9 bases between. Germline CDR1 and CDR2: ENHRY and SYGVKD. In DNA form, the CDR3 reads TGTGCCATCAGTGAGTCGAATAACAGTGAGCAGTTCTTC. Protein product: CAISESNNSEQFF.

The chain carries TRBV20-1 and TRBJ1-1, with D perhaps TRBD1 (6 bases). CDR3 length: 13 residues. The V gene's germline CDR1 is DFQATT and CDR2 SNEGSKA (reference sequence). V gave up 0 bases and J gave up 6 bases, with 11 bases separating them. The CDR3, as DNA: TGCAGTGCTAGAGAAACAGGGTCGGCTGAAGCTTTCTTT. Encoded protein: CSARETGSAEAFF.